Listed below are T cell receptor beta chains from one sample, sequenced in a study of neurological immune-mediated disorders. TCRdb used MiXCR to reprocess the 5' RACE reads, holding one entry per CDR3 protein. Among around 50,000 distinct CDR3 sequences listed, around 14% were seen once. Sequenced input: PBMCs. Source of these receptors: a male donor with HTLV-1-associated myelopathy (HAM/TSP). The CDR3 runs from the conserved cysteine through the conserved F or W. A D gene is named only where the DNA matches it firmly. Size is omitted from some rows. Given values are once, few, many or a class for expanded clones.

TRBJ2-2,TRBD1,-,TRBV20-1,TGCAGTGCTAGCCCTCGGACAGGGGCCGGGGAGCTGTTTTTT,CSASPRTGAGELFF
TRBJ2-2,TRBD1,many,TRBV7-9,TGTGCCAAGGGGACAGGGCGAACCGGGGAGCTGTTTTTT,CAKGTGRTGELFF
TRBJ1-2,-,many,TRBV7-2,TGTGCCAGCAGTTCTCTATCGGGGCGAGCTAACTATGGCTACACCTTC,CASSSLSGRANYGYTF
TRBJ1-1,-,many,TRBV6-5,TGTGCCAGCAGTTACTCGATCGGAAGACTGAACACTGAAGCTTTCTTT,CASSYSIGRLNTEAFF
TRBJ2-3,TRBD2,many,TRBV4-3,TGCGCCAGCAGCCCCTTAGCGGGGGGCACAGATACGCAGTATTTT,CASSPLAGGTDTQYF
TRBJ2-5,TRBD2,-,TRBV18,TGTGCCAGCTCTACCGGCGGGGGGCAAGATACCCAGTACTTC,CASSTGGGQDTQYF
TRBJ1-6,-,many,TRBV9,TGTGCCAGCAGCTTTTCTGGACCCTGGGAATCACCCCTCCACTTT,CASSFSGPWESPLHF
TRBJ2-5,-,many,TRBV7-2,TGTGCCAGCAGCTTAGTTATATCCCAAGAGACCCAGTACTTC,CASSLVISQETQYF
TRBJ2-7,-,many,TRBV29-1,TGCAGCGTTGATCAGACAGACTCCTACGAGCAGTACTTC,CSVDQTDSYEQYF
TRBJ2-7,-,many,TRBV7-3,TGTGCCAGCAGCTTAACGCGCCAGGGGCAGGGAACTGGCGAGCAGTACTTC,CASSLTRQGQGTGEQYF
TRBJ1-1,TRBD1,many,TRBV20-1,TGCAGTGCTAGAGATCGAGAGGGGGCCACTGAAGCTTTCTTT,CSARDREGATEAFF
TRBJ1-2,TRBD1,many,TRBV5-6,TGTGCCAGCAGCATGGGACAGGAAACAGGCTACACCTTC,CASSMGQETGYTF
TRBJ1-1,-,many,TRBV20-1,TGCAGTGCGCCCCCCTACCAGAACACTGAAGCTTTCTTT,CSAPPYQNTEAFF
TRBJ1-1,-,many,TRBV20-1,TGCAGTGCTAGAGATGGGAGGGGATCGACTGAAGCTTTCTTT,CSARDGRGSTEAFF
TRBJ1-2,-,many,TRBV5-1,TGCGCCAGCAGCTTGGTGTCCGGAGTCTATGGCTACACCTTC,CASSLVSGVYGYTF
TRBJ1-2,TRBD1,few,TRBV3-1,TGTGCCAGCAGCCAAGATCGGACAGGGGGGCCTGGCTACACCTTC,CASSQDRTGGPGYTF
TRBJ1-2,-,many,TRBV6-2/TRBV6-3,TGTGCCAGCAGTTACTCAGGGGACTATGGCTACACCTTC,CASSYSGDYGYTF
TRBJ1-2,TRBD1,many,TRBV5-1,TGCGCCAGCAGCTTGGGGGGACAGTTAAACTATGGCTACACCTTC,CASSLGGQLNYGYTF
TRBJ1-3,TRBD1,many,TRBV5-1,TGCGCCAGCAGCAGAGGACAGGGAGGTTCAGGAAACACCATATATTTT,CASSRGQGGSGNTIYF
TRBJ2-7,-,-,TRBV20-1,TGCAGTGCTAGAGATCTGGACAAATTGAACGAACAGTACTTC,CSARDLDKLNEQYF
TRBJ2-5,-,many,TRBV29-1,TGCAGCGTTTTCAACATAGGGGATGAGACCCAGTACTTC,CSVFNIGDETQYF
TRBJ2-2,TRBD1,many,TRBV28,TGTGCCAGCGAAGGGGGGACAGGGTTTGCCGGGGAGCTGTTTTTT,CASEGGTGFAGELFF
TRBJ1-1,-,many,TRBV12-3/TRBV12-4,TGTGCCAGCAGTTTGCTCCTTGAGAACACTGAAGCTTTCTTT,CASSLLLENTEAFF
TRBJ2-7,-,many,TRBV20-1,TGCAGTGCTAGAGAGGGCCTCGCAGGGGCGGTCTACGAGCAGTACTTC,CSAREGLAGAVYEQYF
TRBJ1-4,-,many,TRBV5-1,TGCGCCAGCAGCTCGACGGGGTATGAAAAACTGTTTTTT,CASSSTGYEKLFF
TRBJ1-1,-,many,TRBV5-1,TGCGCCAGCAGCTTGGTAGGTAGGGGGAACACTGAAGCTTTCTTT,CASSLVGRGNTEAFF
TRBJ2-5,-,-,TRBV5-1,TGCGCCAGCAGCCCCGTGGAGATAGCCCAAGAGACCCAGTACTTC,CASSPVEIAQETQYF
TRBJ2-1,-,many,TRBV10-2,TGCGCCAGCAGTGAGTCCGGCGGTCTGGGGAATGAGCAGTTCTTC,CASSESGGLGNEQFF
TRBJ1-5,-,many,TRBV5-6,TGTGCCAGCAGCCCCCGCGATGGCAGAGTTAATCAGCCCCAGCATTTT,CASSPRDGRVNQPQHF
TRBJ2-5,-,many,TRBV29-1,TGCAGCGTTGTGGAGTTCGGGGAGACCCAGTACTTC,CSVVEFGETQYF
TRBJ2-7,TRBD1,many,TRBV20-1,TGCAGTGCTAGGGGGACAGGAGTCTACGAGCAGTACTTC,CSARGTGVYEQYF